A single sample is the source of the 27 T cell receptor beta chains below, sequenced in a study of shared clonotypes between healthy human individuals. Measured with immunoSEQ multiplex PCR; TCRdb has only the in-frame clones, and not every one. In the table there are around 510,000 clones, approximately 94% of which are singletons. The source material was naive CD4+ T cells sorted from blood. Subset defined: CD45RA+ positively selected. These receptors were collected from a woman in her 30s in good health.

This sequence joins TRBV5-5 and TRBJ2-7, with a possible D match to TRBD2 (6 bases). The CDR3 contains 14 residues. V lost 1 base, J lost 1 base, and 9 bases lay in between. Germline values: CDR1 SGHKS, CDR2 YYEKEE (reference sequence). This chain's CDR3 is CASSLRTNSYEQYF. In DNA form, the CDR3 reads TGTGCCAGCAGCTTGCGGACTAATTCCTACGAGCAGTACTTC.

The chain has TRBV10-1 and TRBJ2-3, with D possibly called TRBD1 or TRBD2 (6 bases each). This CDR3 has 17 amino acids. Germline CDR1 WNHNN, CDR2 SYGVQD (reference sequence). V gave up 0 bases and J gave up 4 bases, with 17 bases separating them. The CDR3 is CASSESPGRGRPDTQYF. DNA of the CDR3: TGCGCCAGCAGTGAGTCCCCCGGCCGGGGGCGCCCAGATACGCAGTATTTT.

The gene calls are TRBV27 and TRBJ2-1; D perhaps matches TRBD2 (6 bases). CDR1 and CDR2 (germline): MNHEY, SMNVEV (reference sequence). The CDR3 has 14 amino acids. Trimming removed 5 bases from V and 5 bases from J, with 13 bases in between. In nucleotides, the CDR3 is TGTGCCAGCAGTATCTCGGGACTCAACAATGAGCAGTTCTTC. Amino acid sequence: CASSISGLNNEQFF.

The chain has TRBV13 and TRBJ1-1; D is uncertain. The CDR3 has 13 residues. Trimming removed 3 bases at V and 2 bases at J, with 7 bases between. Germline V lookup: CDR1 PRHDT, CDR2 FYEKMQ (reference sequence). The CDR3 is CASSFRPNTEAFF. Here the CDR3 DNA reads TGTGCCAGCAGCTTTAGGCCCAACACTGAAGCTTTCTTT.

This chain connects TRBV27 to TRBJ2-1; 10 bases fit TRBD1. V lost 5 bases, J lost 0 bases, and 13 bases stayed unmatched. Per the germline V gene, CDR1 is MNHEY and CDR2 is SMNVEV (reference sequence). This CDR3 has 19 residues. The CDR3 reads CASSPWTGGSVYSYNEQFF. In DNA form, the CDR3 reads TGTGCCAGCAGTCCATGGACAGGGGGTAGCGTCTACTCCTACAATGAGCAGTTCTTC.

V is TRBV18 and J is TRBJ1-5, with TRBD1 matching over 8 bases. The CDR3 runs to 21 residues. J lost 1 base, V lost 1 base, and 18 bases had no gene match. Germline V gives CDR1 KGHSH, CDR2 LQKENI. In DNA, the CDR3 is TGTGCCAGCTCACCACTACCCGGGACAGGTGGGTTCGAAGGGAGCAATCAGCCCCAGCATTTT. As protein: CASSPLPGTGGFEGSNQPQHF. The full variable domain, rest sourced from reference TRBV18 and TRBJ1-5, is NAGVMQNPRHLVRRRGQEARLRCSPMKGHSHVYWYRQLPEEGLKFMVYLQKENIIDESGMPKERFSAEFPKEGPSILRIQQVVRGDSAAYFCASSPLPGTGGFEGSNQPQHFGDGTRLSIL.

The rearrangement links TRBV28 to TRBJ1-2; 8 bases agree with TRBD1. CDR3 length: 14 residues. CDR1 is MDHEN and CDR2 is SYDVKM in the germline V gene. V shed 1 base and J 7 bases; nucleotides not matched to a gene: 5. CDR3 DNA: TGTGCCAGCAGTTTATTTGGACAGGGAGGTGGCTACACCTTC. It yields the protein CASSLFGQGGGYTF.

This sequence joins TRBV27 and TRBJ1-5, with D hard to call. Germline lookup yields CDR1 MNHEY and CDR2 SMNVEV (reference sequence). Trimming took off 3 bases at V and 2 bases at J, with 11 bases between the two ends. This CDR3 spans 15 amino acids. The CDR3 spells CASSFVAVGNQPQHF. Here the CDR3 DNA reads TGTGCCAGCAGTTTCGTGGCAGTCGGCAATCAGCCCCAGCATTTT.

The chain uses TRBV2 and TRBJ2-1, with 7 positions matching TRBD2. The V gene end was trimmed by 7 bases and the J gene end by 6 bases; junction bases not matched to a gene: 9. Looked up from germline, CDR1 is SNHLY and CDR2 is FYNNEI. The CDR3 consists of 14 residues. The CDR3 sequence is CASTLAAITNEQFF. DNA for the CDR3: TGTGCCAGCACCCTAGCGGCTATTACCAATGAGCAGTTCTTC.

The chain joins TRBV4-1 to TRBJ1-2, with no clear D. The V gene lost 2 bases and the J gene lost 3 bases, with 4 bases spanning the gap. The CDR3 extends over 12 amino acids. Per germline, CDR1 MGHRA and CDR2 YSYEKL. CDR3 loop: CASSQRDYGYTF. The CDR3 DNA reads as TGCGCCAGCAGCCAAAGGGACTATGGCTACACCTTC.

The chain employs TRBV9 and TRBJ2-7; 10 bases agree with TRBD2. This CDR3 contains 18 residues. After removal of 4 bases from V and 6 bases from J, the junction contained 19 bases not matched to a gene. CDR1 and CDR2 (germline): SGDLS, YYNGEE. CDR3 coding DNA: TGTGCCAGCAGCCCCAGAGGGGCAAGAGCGGGACTAGCGTCCGAGCAGTACTTC. Translation gives CASSPRGARAGLASEQYF.

The chain recombines TRBV15 with TRBJ2-7, with D possibly TRBD2 on 5 matching bases. Per the germline V gene, CDR1 is LNHNV and CDR2 is YYDKDF (reference sequence). CDR3 length: 16 residues. V was cut by 5 bases and J by 0 bases, with 17 bases left in between. The CDR3: CATSLRPLTSSYEQYF. The CDR3 DNA reads TGTGCCACCAGCCTTCGACCACTTACTAGCTCCTACGAGCAGTACTTC.

This chain connects TRBV19 to TRBJ2-1; possible D gene TRBD2, 6 bases. The CDR3 is made up of 17 amino acids. CDR1 LNHDA and CDR2 SQIVND come from the germline V gene (reference sequence). With 4 bases removed from V and 0 bases from J, the gap between germline ends came to 16 bases. CDR3 nucleotide sequence: TGTGCCAGTAGTACCCCGGGAGCAGGGAGCTCCTACAATGAGCAGTTCTTC. Translation gives CASSTPGAGSSYNEQFF.

The rearrangement joins TRBV5-1 to TRBJ2-1; D might be TRBD2 (6 bases). Per germline, CDR1 SGHRS and CDR2 YFSETQ. Trimming took 5 bases from V and 6 from J, leaving 9 bases between them. The CDR3 runs 12 residues. This CDR3 reads CASRLAGNEQFF. The CDR3 coding sequence is TGCGCCAGCAGACTAGCCGGCAATGAGCAGTTCTTC.

The genes are TRBV6-1 and TRBJ2-7, with TRBD1 identical over 10 bases. This CDR3 is built from 17 residues. The trim removed 4 bases at V and 11 bases at J, leaving 20 bases unmatched. From germline, CDR1 is MNHNS and CDR2 SASEGT. The DNA of the CDR3 is TGTGCCAGCAGTGTGGTGGACAGGGGGAGCCTAGCGCTGGGGGAGTACTTC. This codes for CASSVVDRGSLALGEYF.

This chain links TRBV9 with TRBJ2-7; 7 bases are a match to TRBD1. Germline V gives CDR1 SGDLS, CDR2 YYNGEE. V was pared by 0 bases and J by 2 bases, with 8 bases of the junction left unmatched. This CDR3 has 16 residues. For the CDR3, the DNA is TGTGCCAGCAGCGTAGAGGGGGCTAGCCAACCCTACGAGCAGTACTTC. It codes for CASSVEGASQPYEQYF.

This chain connects TRBV4-1 to TRBJ2-5, with unresolved D. V lost 2 bases, J lost 3 bases, and 16 bases lay in between. CDR1 is MGHRA and CDR2 is YSYEKL in the germline V gene. The CDR3 sequence is 16 residues long. The chain's CDR3 is CASSQIVTVKKETQYF. The DNA for the CDR3 is TGCGCCAGCAGCCAAATAGTGACCGTAAAAAAAGAGACCCAGTACTTC.

The rearrangement links TRBV5-4 to TRBJ2-7, with D perhaps TRBD2 (6 bases). There are 16 residues in the CDR3. Trimming left V 3 bases short and J 4 bases short, with 20 bases between. CDR1 is SGHNT and CDR2 is YYREEE in the germline V gene (reference sequence). CDR3 DNA: TGTGCCAGCAGCTCCGCCTCCGCCGGAGGGCCGTACGAGCAGTACTTC. This sequence encodes CASSSASAGGPYEQYF.

A single count supports this clone. This chain uses TRBV29-1 with TRBJ2-1; the D call may be TRBD1 or TRBD2 (5 bases each). The CDR3 is 10 amino acids. V lost 6 bases and J lost 14, with 14 bases in between. Germline V lookup: CDR1 SQVTM, CDR2 ANQGSEA. CDR3: CSVHPGPEFF. In nucleotides, the CDR3 is TGCAGCGTCCACCCGGGACCAGAGTTCTTC.

The chain carries TRBV28 and TRBJ1-1; the D gene is possibly TRBD1 (5 bases). Trimming removed 5 bases from V and 10 bases from J, with 23 bases in between. This CDR3 has 15 amino acids. CDR1 MDHEN and CDR2 SYDVKM come from the germline V gene. CDR3 amino acids: CASSTIAPRVGGAFF. The CDR3 nucleotides are TGTGCCAGCAGTACAATCGCTCCCAGGGTGGGGGGAGCTTTCTTT.

CDR3 DNA: TGTGCCAGCAGCTTAGCTCCGGGCCAACCTGGTGGCTACACCTTC. Its translation: CASSLAPGQPGGYTF. This sequence joins TRBV7-9 and TRBJ1-2; the D is unclear. CDR1 and CDR2 from the germline V gene are SEHNR and FQNEAQ (reference sequence). V was trimmed by 0 bases and J by 7 bases, leaving 15 bases between them. This CDR3 contains 15 residues.

This chain joins TRBV6-6 and TRBJ1-1, with D uncertain. Trimming removed 2 bases from V and 3 bases from J, with 10 bases in between. The CDR3 is made up of 14 amino acids. The V gene's germline CDR1 is MNHNY and CDR2 SVGAGI (reference sequence). The CDR3 coding sequence is TGTGCCAGCAGTTACCGGGGTGGGGACACTGAAGCTTTCTTT. Translating it yields CASSYRGGDTEAFF.

This clone was seen only once. This chain joins TRBV30 and TRBJ2-5; 9 bases agree with TRBD1. This CDR3 has 15 amino acids. With V trimmed by 3 bases and J by 4 bases, 9 bases remained unmatched. Germline CDR1 reads GTSNPN; CDR2 reads SVGIG (reference sequence). The DNA of the CDR3 is TGTGCCTGGAGGCACCGGGACAGGGTCGCAGAGACCCAGTACTTC. Translated: CAWRHRDRVAETQYF.

V gene TRBV5-1 combines with J gene TRBJ2-6; a weak D match, TRBD1 (6 bases). Germline-derived CDR1 and CDR2 are SGHRS and YFSETQ. The ends were cut back, 2 bases at V and 1 base at J, with 13 bases in the middle. CDR3 size: 17 residues. In nucleotides, the CDR3 is TGCGCCAGCAGCTTAGGACAGCGCAATTCTGGGGCCAACGTCCTGACTTTC. It encodes CASSLGQRNSGANVLTF.

The CDR3 loop reads CASSLDWVNEKLFF. CDR3 sequence (DNA): TGTGCCAGCAGCTTAGATTGGGTTAATGAAAAACTGTTTTTT. The chain employs TRBV7-2 and TRBJ1-4; D gene ambiguous. Between the trimmed V and J ends, which lost 1 base and 4 bases, there was a span of 7 bases. The germline CDR1 and CDR2 sequences are SGHTA and FQGNSA. The CDR3 length is 14 residues.

This chain connects TRBV7-9 to TRBJ2-7, with D unresolved. V was cut by 5 bases and J by 6 bases, with 14 bases left in between. Germline V lookup: CDR1 SEHNR, CDR2 FQNEAQ (reference sequence). This CDR3 region has 13 residues. Here the CDR3 reads CASSPRRGLEQYF. The CDR3 coding sequence is TGTGCCAGCAGCCCTCGCCGTGGGCTCGAGCAGTACTTC.

The rearrangement links TRBV11-3 to TRBJ1-1, with D tentatively TRBD1 (5 bases). The CDR3 consists of 13 residues. The V end was cut by 3 bases, the J end by 7 bases, with 12 bases between. The germline V gene has CDR1 SGHNT and CDR2 YENEEA. The CDR3 reads CASSFPQEDEAFF. CDR3 nucleotides: TGTGCCAGCAGCTTCCCACAGGAGGATGAAGCTTTCTTT.